This T cell receptor beta chain was obtained from a study of Graves' ophthalmopathy and Graves' hyperthyroidism. Germline-derived CDR1 and CDR2 are MDHEN and SYDVKM. The CDR3 sequence is 14 residues long. V gave up 5 bases and J gave up 5 bases, with 15 bases separating them. Researchers took RNA transcripts and amplified TCR beta CDR3 regions from them. Second-round multiplex PCR followed a first-round RT-PCR using HTBI primers. One entry per CDR3 protein, called by TCRdb with MiXCR from the multiplex PCR reads. This table has 150,000 to 200,000 distinct CDR3 sequences, roughly 36% appearing once. In this sample, this clonotype turned up once.

The receptor's source is a young man with Graves' ophthalmopathy. Sample: peripheral blood. The chain employs TRBV28 and TRBJ1-2; tentatively, D is TRBD1 (6 bases). DNA for the CDR3: TGTGCCAGCAGTCTACCCAGGGGAGCGTATGGCTACACCTTC. Translating it yields CASSLPRGAYGYTF.